This TCR beta chain emerged from a study of cytomegalovirus exposure and HLA in healthy donors. Study-wide results and limits: HLA-A and HLA-B allele assignments for most subjects were reportedly predicted accurately using TCR beta sequences. By a later analysis, the bulk of CMV-associated TCR beta chains appeared HLA-restricted. Listed as cytomegalovirus-associated were 150 or so TCR beta chains. Common viral pathogens (according to a later analysis) appeared linked to several of the most significant clusters.

The CDR3 contains 15 residues. Germline loops: CDR1 SGHRS, CDR2 YFSETQ. With 5 bases clipped from V and 1 base from J, the junction kept 6 bases outside the gene matches. Notes on this clone: What it binds is not known.

With 60 Vbeta and 13 Jbeta primers, the PCR was carried out. Method: immunoSEQ multiplex PCR; TCRdb's copy keeps in-frame clones and lacks some. The sample lists about 210,000 clones; roughly 82% were seen once. The clonotype originates from a man aged 35 to 55 in good health and CMV-seropositive. This rearrangement joins TRBV5-1 to TRBJ2-3; 8 positions agree with TRBD2. Sequenced input: PBMCs. DNA of the CDR3: TGCGCCAGCAGAGGGACGGGAGGGGGCACAGATACGCAGTATTTT. Translated: CASRGTGGGTDTQYF.